This T cell receptor beta chain comes out of a study of Tregs in tolerant kidney transplant recipients. This clone has ten or more counts. Antigen specificity is unknown. Per the germline V gene, CDR1 is LGHNA and CDR2 is YSLEER. The CDR3 has 19 amino acids. Trimming removed 4 bases at V and 4 bases at J, with 28 bases between. Generated by immunoSEQ multiplex PCR, the TCRdb table keeps only in-frame clones and is missing some. This sample has 15,000 to 20,000 clones, with around 55% found just once. The sample consisted of Tregs from blood cultured with allogeneic cells. The TCR originated in a human donor in good health. This chain uses TRBV4-3 with TRBJ1-2; D is perhaps TRBD1 (5 bases). The CDR3 nucleotides are TGCGCCAGCAGCCCTTATGGGGGGGGGATACCTCACCATCGCTATGGCTACACCTTC. It specifies CASSPYGGGIPHHRYGYTF.